The text below deals with one TCR beta chain. This clonotype was detected a few times. Its antigen target is currently unknown. No per-base quality is available; no much larger clone lies one base away. V drops 4 bases and J drops 2 bases, leaving 15 bases in between. The CDR3 numbers 16 residues from cysteine through phenylalanine. Solely the CDR3 DNA is kept, with 48 bases framed from the first base. CDR1 is given as SGHTA and CDR2 as FQGNSA, both from the germline V gene. The data were taken from a study of T cells in Graves' hyperthyroidism and ophthalmopathy (dated by TCRdb to about 2019). A note on the overall study: Peripheral blood was sampled at the time of initial diagnosis, prior to any treatment. A discovery cohort of roughly 100 patients, about 40 with Graves' ophthalmopathy and 57 with stable Graves' hyperthyroidism, was used to find distinguishing TCR V-J signatures. Whether ophthalmopathy could be predicted prospectively was tested in an independent validation cohort made up of roughly 19 hyperthyroidism patients plus 17 patients who later progressed to ophthalmopathy. The approximately 100 discovery patients were randomly divided into training and test sets at a 7:3 ratio. In about six Graves' hyperthyroidism patients, the study also compared T-cell repertoires from thyroid tissue with T-cell repertoires from blood. Once sampling was done, hyperthyroidism patients were given methimazole at a starting dose of 30 mg daily, whereas ophthalmopathy patients were given high-dose intravenous methylprednisolone. TCR Vbeta CDR3 sequencing of approximately 140 peripheral blood samples (around 45 ophthalmopathy, about 80 hyperthyroidism and approximately 17 progressor patients) is reported in the paper.

The TCR beta CDR3 regions were amplified from RNA transcripts. The first round of RT-PCR for the TCR CDR3 was performed with the HTBI primer set and the Qiagen OneStep RT-PCR kit. Libraries were constructed in a second round of multiplex PCR, after which size selection and purification were carried out. Sequencing of the libraries was done on an Illumina HiSeq2000 using paired-end 100 bp reads. The study's own analysis went as follows. Raw data were processed with SOAPnuke, discarding reads with adapters, uncalled bases, mean Phred below 15, or no exact constant-primer or identifier match. COPE v1.2.5 was used to merge high-quality paired reads, and clonotypes were defined as unique nucleotide sequences. MiTCR v1.1 was used to align the clonotypes against IMGT TRBV, TRBD and TRBJ reference segments. Only V-J combinations with frequency above 0.0001, covering about 99% of repertoires, were analysed. A TCS score was defined as the ratio between F50 (clonal expansion) and ExV (chaos), using BLOSUM62-based TCRdist between CDR3 peptides within each V-J. Welch's t-statistics and random forest reduced roughly 540 V-J features to around 14, which were used in a naive Bayes classifier (R e1071). The public sequencing data were trimmed at Q25 with fastp and processed into clonotypes with MiXCR by TCRdb, which kept only in-frame beta chains. Duplicate CDR3 protein sequences are folded into a single record with the most common DNA and genes. None of the V and J calls come from the authors' own analysis; TCRdb made them. This sample lists 550,000 to 650,000 distinct CDR3 sequences; approximately 14% were detected once. 11% to 15% of the sample goes to the ten largest clones.

On the study overall, not on this receptor specifically: A 13 V-J signature model separated ophthalmopathy from stable hyperthyroidism, with approximately 87% sensitivity and 81.08% specificity in cross-validation and 80%/75% in testing. Sample size was not statistically predetermined, and investigators were not blinded to group allocation. Most expanded thyroid clonotypes (frequency above 0.001) were also found in blood, which suggests that blood repertoires may mirror thyroid immune responses. In validation, progression to ophthalmopathy was predicted by the model with 55% to 71% sensitivity and 72.22% specificity, a median of approximately 6.5 months before onset.

Graves' hyperthyroidism was defined as stable when no progression to ophthalmopathy occurred over 18 months of follow-up. The hyperthyroidism patients were between 18 and 65 years old and newly diagnosed, with a disease duration of less than 2 months. The study excluded patients with uncontrolled infections, other autoimmune diseases, pregnancy or lactation. Clinical symptoms, serum thyroxine and TRAb, thyroid ultrasound, and orbital computed tomography formed the basis for the diagnoses. PBMCs were separated from 8 to 10 ml of fresh peripheral blood using Ficoll-Paque density gradient centrifugation. Total RNA was extracted with Trizol reagent, and quality was checked on an Agilent 2100 Bioanalyzer.

This receptor was identified in a woman aged 40-49 years with Graves' hyperthyroidism. The rearranged chain carries TRBV7-2 and TRBJ2-1; a tentative D match to TRBD2 spans 7 bases. The specimen was blood. The CDR3 amino acid sequence is: CASSSGGGRTYNEQFF. The bases are TGTGCCAGCAGCTCTGGGGGCGGGAGAACCTACAATGAGCAGTTCTTC.